This T cell receptor beta chain was profiled in a study of blood T cell repertoires in COVID-19. Study details: Specimens from acute and convalescent COVID-19 originated in the United States, Italy and Spain. Sources were T cells, B-cell-depleted T cells, or PBMCs; the material itself was cDNA or gDNA.

The CDR3 totals 13 residues. Germline loops: CDR1 SGHVS, CDR2 FQNEAQ. Trimming removed 3 bases from V and 2 bases from J, with 6 bases in between. Source study methods: For nucleated cells, counts were estimated from reference gene primer amplification. Measured with immunoSEQ multiplex PCR; TCRdb has only the in-frame clones, and not every one. V and J calls and clone size are copied from that table; D and trimming were computed from the DNA. The sample has roughly 100,000 clones; around 76% are singletons. The V call is TRBV7-8, the J call TRBJ2-3; a weak D match, TRBD1 (5 bases). The clonotype originates from a woman in her 70s with acute or convalescent COVID-19. The sequenced sample was peripheral blood. The CDR3: CASSLGHTDTQYF. The DNA for the CDR3 is TGTGCCAGCAGCTTGGGGCACACAGATACGCAGTATTTT.